The T cell receptor (beta chain) under discussion was sequenced for a study of T cells expressing NK-cell markers. Background on the study: Among eight sequenced donors, seven carried HCMV seropositivity while one was seronegative. Overall study findings and caveats: These same clonotypes (in a handful of donors) also led the CD3+CD56-NKG2C+ fraction. The study left the HCMV specificity of expanded NKG2C+ T cell clones unresolved.

TCR beta cDNA was generated via 5'RACE template switching incorporating UMIs. TCRdb reanalyzed the 5' RACE reads and collapses them to one entry per CDR3 protein, without DNA. Recorded for this sample: over 250,000 distinct CDR3 sequences. With respect to this clonotype: The antigen remains unidentified.

Germline CDR1 is SGHTA and CDR2 is FQGNSA. This CDR3 is built from 14 residues. The sequence was obtained from a woman aged 18-69 years in good health. Sequenced: blood T cells: a sorted CD56 or NKG2C T cell subset, CD4+ or CD8+ T cells, or bulk PBMC T cells (not recorded which). V usage is TRBV7-2 and J usage is TRBJ1-1. The CDR3 sequence: CASSPVWANTEAFF.